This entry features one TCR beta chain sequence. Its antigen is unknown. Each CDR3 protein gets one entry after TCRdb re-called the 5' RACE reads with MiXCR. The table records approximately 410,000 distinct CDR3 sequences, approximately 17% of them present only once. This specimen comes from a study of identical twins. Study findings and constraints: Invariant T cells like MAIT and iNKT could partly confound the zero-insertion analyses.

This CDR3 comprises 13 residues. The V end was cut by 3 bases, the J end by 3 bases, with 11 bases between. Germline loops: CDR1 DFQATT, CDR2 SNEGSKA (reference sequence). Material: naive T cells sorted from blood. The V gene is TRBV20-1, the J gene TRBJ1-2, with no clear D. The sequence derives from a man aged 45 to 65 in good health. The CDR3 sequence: CSARESVDYGYTF. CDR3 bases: TGCAGTGCTAGGGAAAGTGTAGACTATGGCTACACCTTC.